This record looks at one T cell receptor beta chain sequence and its context. Antigen unknown. This entry is derived from a study of identical twins. Study results and caveats: Within twin pairs, the out-of-frame alpha sequences they shared showed excess low generation probability.

With template switching, a universal primer site was added, and the cDNA carried unique molecular identifiers. TCRdb reprocessed the 5' RACE reads with MiXCR, giving one entry per CDR3 protein. The sample consists of roughly 690,000 distinct CDR3 sequences, about 20% of them appearing once. This same sample was also taken into another study, of T cells expressing NK-cell markers. This second study notes: For a handful of donors, these clonotypes were likewise the leading ones in the CD3+CD56-NKG2C+ fraction.

The sequenced material came from PBMCs. The clonotype comes from a woman under 30 in good health.

CDR3 region: CATGPPGGTQYF. Here the CDR3 DNA reads TGTGCCACCGGCCCTCCCGGGGGGACCCAGTACTTC. The chain links TRBV3-1 to TRBJ2-5; a weak D match, TRBD2 (6 bases). V lost 10 bases to trimming and J lost 7 bases, with 16 bases between them. The CDR3 sequence is 12 residues long. Germline assignment: CDR1 LGHDT and CDR2 YNNKEL (reference sequence).